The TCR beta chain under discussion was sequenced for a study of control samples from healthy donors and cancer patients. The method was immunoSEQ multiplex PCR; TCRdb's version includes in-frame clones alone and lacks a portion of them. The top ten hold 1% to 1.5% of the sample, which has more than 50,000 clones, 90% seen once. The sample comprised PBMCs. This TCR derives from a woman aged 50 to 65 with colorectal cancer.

CDR3 amino acids: CASTPGQNEKLFF. The CDR3, as DNA: TGTGCCAGCACCCCGGGACAGAATGAAAAACTGTTTTTT. This sequence joins TRBV6-5 and TRBJ1-4, with 7 bases lining up with TRBD1. The junction had 4 bases not matched to a gene; V was cut back by 7 bases and J by 5 bases. The CDR3 loop spans 13 amino acids. Germline CDR1 is MNHEY and CDR2 is SVGAGI.